This T cell receptor beta chain comes out of a study of blood T cell repertoires in COVID-19 (dated by TCRdb to about 2020). The study in broad terms: Samples from collaborators originated in the United States, Italy and Spain and spanned both the acute and convalescent phases of COVID-19. Where available, HLA class I and class II types were obtained from metadata supplied by the sample provider rather than from assay-based typing. The prospective study material was composed of cDNA or gDNA derived from T cells, B-cell-depleted T cells, or PBMCs. Samples came from the ongoing ImmuneRACE study (first 160 participants) plus 1,254 subjects from 6 global collaborators. Deeply sampled blood TCRbeta repertoires from subjects exposed to, actively infected with, or recovered from COVID-19 were included in the dataset. Nearly every sample came with metadata listing a de-identified subject ID, COVID-19 status, age in years and sex. The repertoires were made available in a free public database intended to serve as a resource for research on the immune response to SARS-CoV-2. Results the study describes overall, beyond this receptor: The quantity of clinical and demographic metadata differed by source and by participant and was supplied without curation.

Collaborating institutions collected whole blood in K2EDTA tubes following their own protocols. For TCRbeta analysis, collaborators shipped samples in one of three forms: frozen whole blood, isolated PBMCs, or DNA extracted from either of those sample types. TCRbeta CDR3 regions were amplified from genomic DNA by means of the immunoSEQ Assay, a bias-controlled multiplex PCR. In the paper's pipeline: Nucleated cell counts per sample were estimated from amplification of reference gene primers within the assay. To quantify the absolute abundance of each unique TCRbeta CDR3 rearrangement, sequence reads were collapsed and filtered. For each sample, productive Simpson clonality was calculated as the square root of Simpson's diversity index across productive rearrangements. TCRdb stores this immuneACCESS table with in-frame sequences only. Part of the clones is absent; in the studies checked, under half of the shortfall reflects unresolved V genes, and no reason is known for the rest. Clone size and the V and J calls come from that table; the DNA yielded D and trimming. The sample table holds a few hundred thousand clones, of which about 82% were seen once. 1.6% of the sample is in the top ten clones.

As regards this clone: The antigen it binds to is not known. Base-call qualities are not available, and no considerably larger clone is one nucleotide away.

The sequenced sample consisted of peripheral blood. This clonotype was sampled from a woman aged 45-60 years with acute or convalescent COVID-19.

The nucleotide sequence reads TGTGCCAGCAGCAAAGTAAATCCGCCTGCGGGCGGGACAGGGTTTTCCTGCGAAGCTTTCTTT. This is translated as CASSKVNPPAGGTGFSCEAFF. Recombination joined TRBV21-1 with TRBJ1-1; the tabulated D call, TRBD1, remains unverified against the DNA. TRBV21-1 is a known pseudogene. The CDR3 runs 21 residues from the cysteine to the phenylalanine. CDR3 DNA only is kept here, 63 bases in frame from base 1.